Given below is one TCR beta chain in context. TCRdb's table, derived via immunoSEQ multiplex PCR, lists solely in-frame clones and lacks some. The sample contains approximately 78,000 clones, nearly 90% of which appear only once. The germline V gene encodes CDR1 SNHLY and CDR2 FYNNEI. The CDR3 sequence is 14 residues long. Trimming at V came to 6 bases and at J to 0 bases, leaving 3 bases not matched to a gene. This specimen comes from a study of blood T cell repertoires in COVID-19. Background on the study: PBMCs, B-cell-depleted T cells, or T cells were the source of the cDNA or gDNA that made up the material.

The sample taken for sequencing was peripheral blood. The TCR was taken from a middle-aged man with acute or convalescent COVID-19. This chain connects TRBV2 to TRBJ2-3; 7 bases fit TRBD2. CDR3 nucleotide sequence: TGTGCCAGCAGCGGGGGGTTCAGCACAGATACGCAGTATTTT. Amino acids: CASSGGFSTDTQYF.